Detailed here is one TCR beta chain. These data belong to a study of T cell responses to AZD1222 COVID-19 vaccine. TCRdb's copy holds only in-frame clones and misses some; the assay was immunoSEQ multiplex PCR. The table records about 150,000 clones, approximately 85% of them present only once. There are 12 residues in the CDR3. Germline lookup yields CDR1 SGHNT and CDR2 YENEEA. Trimming left V 2 bases short and J 10 bases short, with 8 bases between. The chain carries TRBV11-3 and TRBJ2-2; D is unclear. The sequencing used peripheral blood, collected on day 0 of AZD1222 vaccination. The clonotype originates from an adult in good health. DNA of the CDR3: TGTGCCAGCAGCTTAAGACTCGAGGAGCTGTTTTTT. Its protein product is CASSLRLEELFF. Drawing the rest from reference TRBV11-3 and TRBJ2-2, the complete variable domain is EAGVVQSPRYKIIEKKQPVAFWCNPISGHNTLYWYLQNLGQGPELLIRYENEEAVDDSQLPKDRFSAERLKGVDSTLKIQPAELGDSAVYLCASSLRLEELFFGEGSRLTVL.